Following are 8 T cell receptor beta chains from one sample sequenced in a study of blood T cell repertoires in COVID-19 (dated by TCRdb to 2018 to 2020). Library construction relied on the immunoSEQ multiplex PCR assay. TCRdb retrieved this table from immuneACCESS and kept in-frame rearrangements only. Not all clones are present; in checked studies, unresolved V genes account for under half, and no reason is known for the remainder. The sample data list 110,000 to 150,000 clones, and 75% to 90% of these were observed just once. The leading ten clones occupy about 1.8% of the sample. Sequenced input: peripheral blood. All receptors come from a woman aged 50 to 65 with acute or convalescent COVID-19.

J is TRBJ2-7 and V is TRBV7-6; 10 positions agree with TRBD2. The CDR3 is made up of 15 amino acids. Unmatched junction bases numbered 6, after V lost 5 bases and J lost 2 bases. CDR1 and CDR2 (germline): SGHVS, FNYEAQ. Written as DNA, the CDR3 is TGTGCCAGCAGCAAAGCGGGAGGGCCCACCTACGAGCAGTACTTC. It codes for CASSKAGGPTYEQYF.

V gene TRBV10-2 combines with J gene TRBJ2-2; 9 nucleotides align to TRBD2. The germline gives CDR1 WSHSY, CDR2 SAAADI. CDR3 length: 14 residues. With 6 bases clipped from V and 6 bases from J, the junction kept 5 bases outside the gene matches. CDR3 sequence: CASRRGLAAGELFF. In DNA, the CDR3 is TGCGCCAGCAGAAGGGGACTAGCTGCCGGGGAGCTGTTTTTT.

This clone was counted between two and nine times. The V and J genes are TRBV30 and TRBJ2-7, with 8 bases that match TRBD1. The J segment lost 0 bases and the V segment lost 5 bases, leaving 0 bases of the junction unmatched. CDR1 and CDR2 (germline): GTSNPN, SVGIG (reference sequence). The CDR3 runs 12 residues. The CDR3 DNA is TGTGCCTGGGGGACAGGCTCCTACGAGCAGTACTTC. Its protein is CAWGTGSYEQYF. The variable domain in full, completed from reference TRBV30 and TRBJ2-7, reads SQTIHQWPATLVQPVGSPLSLECTVEGTSNPNLYWYRQAAGRGLQLLFYSVGIGQISSEVPQNLSASRPQDRQFILSSKKLLLSDSGFYLCAWGTGSYEQYFGPGTRLTVT.

The chain carries TRBV18 and TRBJ1-5; TRBD1 is a possible D gene (6 bases). This CDR3 region has 16 residues. CDR1 and CDR2 from the germline V gene are KGHSH and LQKENI. Trimming took off 3 bases at V and 7 bases at J, with 19 bases between the two ends. DNA of the CDR3: TGTGCCAGCTCACCTACCTCGGACAGTGGACGGCAGCCCCAGCATTTT. This translates into CASSPTSDSGRQPQHF.

The V gene is TRBV3-1 (or the pseudogene TRBV3-2), the J gene TRBJ2-7, with 8 bases matching TRBD1. This CDR3 has 14 residues. V lost 5 bases, J lost 2 bases, and 5 bases stayed unmatched. The germline gives CDR1 LGHDT, CDR2 YNNKEL (reference sequence). The chain's CDR3 is CASSSGTGPYEQYF. Written as DNA, the CDR3 is TGTGCCAGCAGCTCGGGGACAGGTCCCTACGAGCAGTACTTC.

This chain joins TRBV12-3 or TRBV12-4 and TRBJ2-1; D is unclear. The CDR3 contains 13 residues. Trimming removed 1 base at V and 8 bases at J, with 9 bases between. The CDR3 nucleotides read TGTGCCAGCAGTTTAGGCAGGAAAGATGAGCAGTTCTTC. It yields the protein CASSLGRKDEQFF.

This clone was observed once. The chain uses TRBV7-2 and TRBJ2-7; 9 bases line up with TRBD2. Per the germline V gene, CDR1 is SGHTA and CDR2 is FQGNSA. Trimming removed 5 bases from V and 1 base from J; junction bases left unmatched: 3. This CDR3 is built from 14 residues. The CDR3 here is CASSPGLASYEQYF. DNA for the CDR3: TGTGCCAGCAGCCCCGGACTAGCGTCCTACGAGCAGTACTTC. Drawing the rest from reference TRBV7-2 and TRBJ2-7, the complete variable domain is GAGVSQSPSNKVTEKGKDVELRCDPISGHTALYWYRQSLGQGLEFLIYFQGNSAPDKSGLPSDRFSAERTGGSVSTLTIQRTQQEDSAVYLCASSPGLASYEQYFGPGTRLTVT.

V gene TRBV7-2 combines with J gene TRBJ1-2; D is possibly TRBD1 (6 bases). Per germline, CDR1 SGHTA and CDR2 FQGNSA. The CDR3 loop spans 15 amino acids. V gave up 2 bases and J gave up 1 base, with 11 bases separating them. CDR3 in DNA: TGTGCCAGCAGCTTATTCAGGGGTGGTAACTATGGCTACACCTTC. Translating gives CASSLFRGGNYGYTF.